The T cell receptor (beta chain) under discussion was sequenced for a study of cytomegalovirus exposure and HLA in healthy donors. Study-level points and caveats: In a later analysis, compared with equally common non-associated chains, HLA-associated beta chains were more expanded. An observed cluster of highly shared sequence variants was recorded as a likely sequencing artifact.

Of note for this clone: Its antigen is undetermined.

This CDR3 region has 16 residues. Trimming took off 2 bases at V and 0 bases at J, with 13 bases between the two ends. Germline V CDR1 and CDR2: SGHVS, FQNEAQ. Each of the donors was a healthy bone marrow donor. Likely unrecorded immune exposures existed in these nominally healthy donors. The study ran its PCR with 60 Vbeta and 13 Jbeta primers. Sequencing was performed with immunoSEQ multiplex PCR; in TCRdb, only in-frame clones are kept and a portion is missing. The sample contains 130,000 to 150,000 clones, about 79% of which appear only once. The chain employs TRBV7-8 and TRBJ1-1; D is unresolved. The TCR originated in a male donor in good health and CMV-seronegative. Sequenced: PBMCs. CDR3 residues: CASSLYPGAMNTEAFF. In DNA, the CDR3 is TGTGCCAGCAGCTTATACCCGGGTGCCATGAACACTGAAGCTTTCTTT.